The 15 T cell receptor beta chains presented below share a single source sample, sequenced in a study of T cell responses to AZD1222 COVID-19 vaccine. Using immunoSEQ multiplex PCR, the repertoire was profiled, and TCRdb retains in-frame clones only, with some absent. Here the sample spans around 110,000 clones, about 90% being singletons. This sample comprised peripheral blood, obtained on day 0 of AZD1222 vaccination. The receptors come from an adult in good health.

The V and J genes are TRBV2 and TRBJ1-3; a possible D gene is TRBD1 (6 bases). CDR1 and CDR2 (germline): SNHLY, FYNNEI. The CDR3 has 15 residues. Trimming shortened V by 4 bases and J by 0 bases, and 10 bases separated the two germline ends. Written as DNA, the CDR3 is TGTGCCAGCAGTGGGCAGGGGAGCTCTGGAAACACCATATATTTT. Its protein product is CASSGQGSSGNTIYF.

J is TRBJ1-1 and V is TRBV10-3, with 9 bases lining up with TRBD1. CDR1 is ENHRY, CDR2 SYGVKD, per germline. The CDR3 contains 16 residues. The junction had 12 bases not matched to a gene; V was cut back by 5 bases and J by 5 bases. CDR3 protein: CAISRPDRGVITEAFF. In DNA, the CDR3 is TGTGCCATCAGTCGCCCCGACAGGGGGGTTATAACTGAAGCTTTCTTT.

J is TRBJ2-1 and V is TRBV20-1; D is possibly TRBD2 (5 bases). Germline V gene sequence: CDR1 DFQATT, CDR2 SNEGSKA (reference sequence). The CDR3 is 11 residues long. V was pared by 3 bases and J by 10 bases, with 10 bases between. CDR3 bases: TGCAGTGCTAGGGGGAGTGGGGAGCAGTTCTTC. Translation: CSARGSGEQFF.

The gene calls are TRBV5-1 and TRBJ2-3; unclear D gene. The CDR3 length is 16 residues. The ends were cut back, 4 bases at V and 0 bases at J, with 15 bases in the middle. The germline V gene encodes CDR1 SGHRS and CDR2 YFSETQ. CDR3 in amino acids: CASSPLPGTSTDTQYF. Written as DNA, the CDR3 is TGCGCCAGCAGCCCGTTACCAGGTACTAGCACAGATACGCAGTATTTT. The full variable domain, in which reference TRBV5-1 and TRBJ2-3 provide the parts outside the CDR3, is KAGVTQTPRYLIKTRGQQVTLSCSPISGHRSVSWYQQTPGQGLQFLFEYFSETQRNKGNFPGRFSGRQFSNSRSEMNVSTLELGDSALYLCASSPLPGTSTDTQYFGPGTRLTVL.

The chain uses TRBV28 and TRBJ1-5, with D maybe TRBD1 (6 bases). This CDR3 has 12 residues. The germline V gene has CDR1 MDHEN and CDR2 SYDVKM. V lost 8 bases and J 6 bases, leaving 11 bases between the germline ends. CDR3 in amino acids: CASASGVQPQHF. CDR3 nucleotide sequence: TGTGCCAGCGCCTCAGGGGTTCAGCCCCAGCATTTT.

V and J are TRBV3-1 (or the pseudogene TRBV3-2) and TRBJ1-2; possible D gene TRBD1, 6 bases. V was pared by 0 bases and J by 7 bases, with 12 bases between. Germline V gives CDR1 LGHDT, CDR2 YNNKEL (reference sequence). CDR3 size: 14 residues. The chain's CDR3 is CASSQDWRGSGYTF. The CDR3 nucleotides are TGTGCCAGCAGCCAAGATTGGAGGGGGTCTGGCTACACCTTC.

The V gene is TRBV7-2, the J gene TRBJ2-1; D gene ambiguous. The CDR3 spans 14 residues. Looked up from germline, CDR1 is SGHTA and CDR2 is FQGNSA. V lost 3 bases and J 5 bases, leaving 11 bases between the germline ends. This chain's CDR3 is CASSFPPQHNEQFF. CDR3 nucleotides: TGTGCCAGCAGCTTCCCCCCCCAGCACAATGAGCAGTTCTTC.

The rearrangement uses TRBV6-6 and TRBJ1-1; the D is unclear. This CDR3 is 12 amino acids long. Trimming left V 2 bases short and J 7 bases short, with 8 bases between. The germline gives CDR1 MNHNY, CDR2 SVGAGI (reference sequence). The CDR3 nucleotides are TGTGCCAGCAGTTACGGCTCCAATGAAGCTTTCTTT. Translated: CASSYGSNEAFF.

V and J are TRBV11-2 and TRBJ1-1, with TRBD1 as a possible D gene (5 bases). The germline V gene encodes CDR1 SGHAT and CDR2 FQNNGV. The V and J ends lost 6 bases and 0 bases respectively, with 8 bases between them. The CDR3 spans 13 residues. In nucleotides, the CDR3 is TGTGCCAGCAGTAGACAGATGAACACTGAAGCTTTCTTT. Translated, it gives CASSRQMNTEAFF.

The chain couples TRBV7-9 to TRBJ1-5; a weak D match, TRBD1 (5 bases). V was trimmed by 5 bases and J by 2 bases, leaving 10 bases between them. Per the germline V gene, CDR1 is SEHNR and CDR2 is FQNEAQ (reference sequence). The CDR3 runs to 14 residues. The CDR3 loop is CASSRGFGNQPQHF. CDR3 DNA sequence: TGTGCCAGCAGCAGGGGTTTTGGCAATCAGCCCCAGCATTTT. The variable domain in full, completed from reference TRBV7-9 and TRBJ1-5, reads DTGVSQNPRHKITKRGQNVTFRCDPISEHNRLYWYRQTLGQGPEFLTYFQNEAQLEKSRLLSDRFSAERPKGSFSTLEIQRTEQGDSAMYLCASSRGFGNQPQHFGDGTRLSIL.

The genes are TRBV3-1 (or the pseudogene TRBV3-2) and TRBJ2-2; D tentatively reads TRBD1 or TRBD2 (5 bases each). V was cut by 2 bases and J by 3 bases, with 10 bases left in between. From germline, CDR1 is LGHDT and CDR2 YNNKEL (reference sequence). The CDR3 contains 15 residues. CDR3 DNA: TGTGCCAGCAGCCAAACTGGGACGGACACCGGGGAGCTGTTTTTT. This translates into CASSQTGTDTGELFF.

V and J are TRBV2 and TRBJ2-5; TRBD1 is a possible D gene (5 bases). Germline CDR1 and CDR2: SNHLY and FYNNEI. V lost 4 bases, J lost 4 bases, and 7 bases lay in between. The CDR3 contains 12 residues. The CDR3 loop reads CASSGQSETQYF. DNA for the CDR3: TGTGCCAGCAGTGGACAGTCAGAGACCCAGTACTTC. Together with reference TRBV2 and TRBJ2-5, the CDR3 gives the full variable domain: EPEVTQTPSHQVTQMGQEVILRCVPISNHLYFYWYRQILGQKVEFLVSFYNNEISEKSEIFDDQFSVERPDGSNFTLKIRSTKLEDSAMYFCASSGQSETQYFGPGTRLLVL.

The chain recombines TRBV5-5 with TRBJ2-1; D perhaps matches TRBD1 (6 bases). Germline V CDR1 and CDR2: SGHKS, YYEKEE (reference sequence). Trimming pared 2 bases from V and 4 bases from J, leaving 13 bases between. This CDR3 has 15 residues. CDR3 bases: TGTGCCAGCAGCTTTGAGGACAGAAGTTACAATGAGCAGTTCTTC. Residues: CASSFEDRSYNEQFF.

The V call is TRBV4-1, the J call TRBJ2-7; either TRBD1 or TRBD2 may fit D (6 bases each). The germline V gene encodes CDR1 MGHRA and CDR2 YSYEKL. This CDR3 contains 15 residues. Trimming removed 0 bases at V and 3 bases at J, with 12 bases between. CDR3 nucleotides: TGCGCCAGCAGCCAAGATGCCGGGGGCGGCTACGAGCAGTACTTC. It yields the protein CASSQDAGGGYEQYF.

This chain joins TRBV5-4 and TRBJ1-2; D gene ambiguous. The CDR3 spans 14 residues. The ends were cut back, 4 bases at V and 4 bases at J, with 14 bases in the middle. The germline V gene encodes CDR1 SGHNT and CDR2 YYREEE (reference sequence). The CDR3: CASSELHVAYGYTF. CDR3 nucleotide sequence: TGTGCCAGCAGCGAACTACACGTGGCCTATGGCTACACCTTC.